This TCR beta chain was recorded in a study of T cells in tumors after PD-1 blockade. Study in general: During anti-PD-1 treatment, some patients continued daily vismodegib 150 mg.

Clones were read by immunoSEQ multiplex PCR, and TCRdb kept only the in-frame ones, dropping some. Of roughly 15,000 clones in the sample, over 70% were seen once. This clone was seen only once. Its antigen is unidentified. Input was roughly 600 ng to 6,004 ng of genomic DNA from tumor or blood. Study observations and caveats: Peripheral recruitment is suggested, as some novel exhausted tumor clones were in pre-treatment blood.

The CDR3 sequence is 15 residues long. The V end was cut by 5 bases, the J end by 0 bases, with 8 bases between. The germline gives CDR1 SGHTA, CDR2 FQGTGA. The chain uses TRBV7-3 and TRBJ2-6, with unresolved D. The receptor's source is a human donor with basal cell carcinoma. The starting material was PBMCs, obtained after anti-PD-1 treatment. In nucleotides, the CDR3 is TGTGCCAGCAGCCCAGATGCCTCTGGGGCCAACGTCCTGACTTTC. It specifies CASSPDASGANVLTF.